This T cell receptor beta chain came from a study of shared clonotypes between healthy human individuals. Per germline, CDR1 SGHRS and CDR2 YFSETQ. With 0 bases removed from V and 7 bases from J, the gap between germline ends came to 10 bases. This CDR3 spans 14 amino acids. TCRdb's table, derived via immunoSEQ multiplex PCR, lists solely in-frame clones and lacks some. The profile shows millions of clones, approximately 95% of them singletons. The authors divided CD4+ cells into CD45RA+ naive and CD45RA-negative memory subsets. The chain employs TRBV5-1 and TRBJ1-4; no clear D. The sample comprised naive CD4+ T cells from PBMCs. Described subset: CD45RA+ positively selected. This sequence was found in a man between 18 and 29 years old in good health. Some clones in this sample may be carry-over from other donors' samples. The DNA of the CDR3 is TGCGCCAGCAGCTTGGGGGGAGCTGCTGAAAAACTGTTTTTT. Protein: CASSLGGAAEKLFF.